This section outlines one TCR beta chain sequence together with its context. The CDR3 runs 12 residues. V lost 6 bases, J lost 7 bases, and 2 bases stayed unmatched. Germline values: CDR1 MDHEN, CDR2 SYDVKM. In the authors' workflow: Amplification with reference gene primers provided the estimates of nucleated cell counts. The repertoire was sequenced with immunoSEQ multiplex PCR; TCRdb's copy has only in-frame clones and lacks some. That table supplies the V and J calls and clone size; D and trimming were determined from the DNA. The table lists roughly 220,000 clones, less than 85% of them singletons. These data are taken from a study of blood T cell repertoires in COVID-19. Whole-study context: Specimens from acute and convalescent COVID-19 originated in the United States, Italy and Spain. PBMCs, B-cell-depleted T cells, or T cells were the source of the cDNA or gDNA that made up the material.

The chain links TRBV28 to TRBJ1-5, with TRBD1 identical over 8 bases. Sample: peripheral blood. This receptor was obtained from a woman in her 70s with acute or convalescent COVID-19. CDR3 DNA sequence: TGTGCCAGCAGGCAGGGGGCACAGCCCCAGCATTTT. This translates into CASRQGAQPQHF. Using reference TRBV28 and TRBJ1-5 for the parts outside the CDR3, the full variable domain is DVKVTQSSRYLVKRTGEKVFLECVQDMDHENMFWYRQDPGLGLRLIYFSYDVKMKEKGDIPEGYSVSREKKERFSLILESASTNQTSMYLCASRQGAQPQHFGDGTRLSIL.